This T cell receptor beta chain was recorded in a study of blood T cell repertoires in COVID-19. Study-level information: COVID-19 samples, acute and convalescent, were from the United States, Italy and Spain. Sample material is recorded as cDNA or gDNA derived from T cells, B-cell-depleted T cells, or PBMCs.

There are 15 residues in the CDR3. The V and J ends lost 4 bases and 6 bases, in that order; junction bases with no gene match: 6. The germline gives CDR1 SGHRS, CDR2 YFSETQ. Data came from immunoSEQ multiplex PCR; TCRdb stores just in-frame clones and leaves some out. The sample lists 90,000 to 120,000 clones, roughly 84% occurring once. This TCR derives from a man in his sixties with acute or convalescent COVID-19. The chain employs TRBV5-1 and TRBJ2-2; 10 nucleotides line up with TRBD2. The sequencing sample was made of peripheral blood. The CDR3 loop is CASSPGLATPGELFF. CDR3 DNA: TGCGCCAGCAGCCCGGGACTAGCGACCCCCGGGGAGCTGTTTTTT.